This TCR beta chain was profiled in a study of shared clonotypes between healthy human individuals. General study points: Clonotype sharing among donors was thought likely to change with sequencing depth. The represented genetic and exposure-history diversity was limited by the small number of donors.

Worth noting for this clone: Its antigen is unknown.

In the study's own analysis: Junction-only sequences produced by ImmunoSEQ had no quality scores, so filtering differed. Repertoires were generated with immunoSEQ multiplex PCR, while TCRdb's copy carries only in-frame clones and drops some. The V and J calls and the clone size are those of that table, but D and trimming were determined from the DNA. This sample has about 1.5 million clones; 96% occur once, and the top ten carry roughly 1.2%. CDR3 length equals 17 residues. With V trimmed by 4 bases and J by 7 bases, 9 bases remained unmatched. Germline CDR1 SGHNT, CDR2 YYREEE (reference sequence). The source of this sequence is a young man in good health. The chain has TRBV5-4 and TRBJ2-2; 14 nucleotides match TRBD2. Specimen: naive CD4+ T cells sorted from blood. Subset noted: CD45RA+ positively selected. The CDR3 reads CASSRGTSGSMGGELFF. The CDR3 DNA reads as TGTGCCAGCAGCCGAGGGACTAGCGGGAGTATGGGCGGGGAGCTGTTTTTT.